This TCR beta chain was profiled in a study of beta chain features in type 1 diabetes. cDNA synthesis used the whole RNA isolate, giving expressed TCRB sequences. Profiled with immunoSEQ multiplex PCR; TCRdb holds only in-frame clones, not every one. The top ten hold 2.3% of the sample, which has approximately 160,000 clones, 7% to 10% seen once. In all sorted populations, purity surpassed 98%. General study findings and limits: A moderate, significant TCRB CDR3 shortening appeared in type 1 diabetes across four CD4+ subsets.

V was cut by 0 bases and J by 5 bases, with 11 bases left in between. This CDR3 is built from 14 residues. The germline CDR1 and CDR2 sequences are SGHRS and YFSETQ. As regards this clone: Its antigen is unknown. This same CDR3 is encoded by further DNA sequences in the sample.

Sequencing was carried out using central memory CD4+ T cells from blood. The chain uses TRBV5-1 and TRBJ2-5, with a possible D match to TRBD1 (6 bases). This clonotype was obtained from a woman aged 18-29 years in good health. The CDR3 is CASSLASGAETQYF. CDR3 coding DNA: TGCGCCAGCAGCTTGGCTTCAGGGGCGGAGACCCAGTACTTC.